These 31 T cell receptor beta chains share one sample of origin, sequenced in a study of control samples from healthy donors and cancer patients. Only in-frame clones appear in the TCRdb table, and some are missing; sequencing was by immunoSEQ multiplex PCR. The sample includes around 57,000 clones, 91% of them seen just once. Sequencing input: PBMCs. These receptors came from a man aged 25-45 years with colorectal cancer.

The V and J genes are TRBV30 and TRBJ2-2; possible D gene TRBD1, 5 bases. This CDR3 has 17 residues. The V gene's germline CDR1 is GTSNPN and CDR2 SVGIG (reference sequence). V lost 2 bases, J lost 0 bases, and 16 bases lay in between. The CDR3 is CAWSPPQGNTNTGELFF. In DNA form, the CDR3 reads TGTGCCTGGAGTCCACCTCAGGGAAATACGAACACCGGGGAGCTGTTTTTT.

This clone has just one count. The rearrangement joins TRBV25-1 to TRBJ2-1, with a possible D match to TRBD1 (6 bases). Germline CDR1 and CDR2: MGHDK and SYGVNS. This CDR3 contains 13 residues. V lost 2 bases and J 12 bases, leaving 14 bases between the germline ends. CDR3 sequence: CASSETGIGGQFF. The CDR3 DNA is TGTGCCAGCAGTGAAACGGGTATAGGGGGGCAGTTCTTC.

This clone came up once. This chain uses TRBV5-5 with TRBJ1-2; the match to TRBD1 covers 7 bases. The CDR3 runs 12 residues. Germline lookup yields CDR1 SGHKS and CDR2 YYEKEE (reference sequence). V lost 4 bases, J lost 6 bases, and 3 bases stayed unmatched. The CDR3 nucleotides read TGTGCCAGCAGCCTCGGACAGGATGGCTACACCTTC. It specifies CASSLGQDGYTF.

This clone showed up just once. J is TRBJ2-4 and V is TRBV4-1; 8 positions agree with TRBD2. The CDR3 covers 15 residues. With 4 bases clipped from V and 5 bases from J, the junction kept 7 bases outside the gene matches. The germline V gene encodes CDR1 MGHRA and CDR2 YSYEKL. CDR3: CASSPRTSPQNIQYF. The CDR3, as DNA: TGCGCCAGCAGCCCCCGGACTAGCCCGCAAAACATTCAGTACTTC.

The chain uses TRBV4-2 and TRBJ2-3; D uncertain. Trimming took off 3 bases at V and 2 bases at J, with 12 bases between the two ends. This CDR3 contains 15 residues. Germline V lookup: CDR1 LGHNA, CDR2 YNFKEQ. The DNA for the CDR3 is TGTGCCAGCAGCCAGGACGCGGAAACCACAGATACGCAGTATTTT. Protein sequence: CASSQDAETTDTQYF.

The V gene is TRBV5-1, the J gene TRBJ1-5; D not resolved. The CDR3 extends over 13 amino acids. Deletions cut 4 bases from V and 3 bases from J, with 8 bases between. Germline-derived CDR1 and CDR2 are SGHRS and YFSETQ. CDR3 coding DNA: TGCGCCAGCAGCAGGGATTACAATCAGCCCCAGCATTTT. As protein: CASSRDYNQPQHF.

The chain couples TRBV6-5 to TRBJ1-2, with a tentative D call TRBD1 (5 bases). The germline V and J ends were trimmed by 0 bases and 6 bases, with 8 bases remaining between them. The length of the CDR3 is 13 residues. The germline gives CDR1 MNHEY, CDR2 SVGAGI. The CDR3 loop reads CASSYSRGDGYTF. Written as DNA, the CDR3 is TGTGCCAGCAGTTACTCGAGAGGGGATGGCTACACCTTC.

The rearrangement joins TRBV2 to TRBJ2-1, with D maybe TRBD1 (6 bases). In germline, CDR1 is SNHLY, CDR2 FYNNEI. This CDR3 has 15 amino acids. V was trimmed by 2 bases and J by 5 bases, leaving 13 bases between them. The CDR3 region is CASSETGLRNNEQFF. CDR3 sequence (DNA): TGTGCCAGCAGTGAAACAGGGCTCCGAAACAATGAGCAGTTCTTC.

V is TRBV12-5 and J is TRBJ2-7, with D unresolved. This CDR3 has 17 amino acids. V shed 0 bases and J shed 2 bases, with 17 bases lying between them. Germline V CDR1 and CDR2: LGHNT, FRNRAP. The CDR3 loop is CASGLVFSAKTTYEQYF. The CDR3 region has the DNA TGTGCTAGTGGTTTGGTATTTTCGGCAAAAACGACCTACGAGCAGTACTTC.

The rearrangement uses TRBV27 and TRBJ2-6; 7 bases fit TRBD1. This CDR3 comprises 18 residues. The V segment lost 6 bases and the J segment 3 bases; nucleotides outside the gene matches: 14. Germline V gene lookup returns CDR1 MNHEY and CDR2 SMNVEV (reference sequence). The CDR3 here is CASRGFDRAPYGANVLTF. As DNA, the CDR3 is TGTGCCAGCAGGGGTTTCGACAGGGCCCCATATGGGGCCAACGTCCTGACTTTC.

The chain couples TRBV30 to TRBJ1-2; D uncertain. Germline V gene lookup returns CDR1 GTSNPN and CDR2 SVGIG (reference sequence). V lost 7 bases to trimming and J lost 7 bases, with 13 bases between them. This CDR3 spans 11 amino acids. The CDR3 protein is CALSDLTGYTF. The CDR3 DNA is TGTGCCTTGTCAGACCTGACTGGCTACACCTTC.

The rearrangement links TRBV28 to TRBJ2-2, with D hard to call. V gave up 2 bases and J gave up 2 bases, with 12 bases separating them. Germline CDR1 is MDHEN and CDR2 is SYDVKM. The CDR3 totals 16 residues. The CDR3 DNA sequence: TGTGCCAGCAGTTTAACTGGGCCGCCTAACACCGGGGAGCTGTTTTTT. Protein: CASSLTGPPNTGELFF.

CDR3 DNA sequence: TGTGCCAGCAGCCCTGTCCCAGGGACTGAAGCTTTCTTT. Its protein is CASSPVPGTEAFF. The rearrangement links TRBV14 to TRBJ1-1; a possible D gene is TRBD1 (5 bases). The V end lost 4 bases, the J end lost 5 bases, and 11 bases lay between the germline ends. This CDR3 spans 13 amino acids. The germline gives CDR1 SGHDN, CDR2 FVKESK.

The V and J genes are TRBV19 and TRBJ2-7; 7 bases map to TRBD2. The CDR3 totals 14 residues. Germline assignment: CDR1 LNHDA and CDR2 SQIVND (reference sequence). With 7 bases clipped from V and 3 bases from J, the junction kept 9 bases outside the gene matches. The CDR3 nucleotides read TGTGCCAGTATGAGGAGCGGGGTTGACTACGAGCAGTACTTC. Protein product: CASMRSGVDYEQYF.

The chain uses TRBV9 and TRBJ2-7, with 9 bases fitting TRBD1. V lost 1 base, J lost 3 bases, and 5 bases stayed unmatched. Per germline, CDR1 SGDLS and CDR2 YYNGEE. This CDR3 spans 15 amino acids. In DNA, the CDR3 is TGTGCCAGCAGCGTATCCGGGACAGGGCACTACGAGCAGTACTTC. Translated: CASSVSGTGHYEQYF.

The V call is TRBV19, the J call TRBJ1-2, with D tentatively TRBD1 (5 bases). In germline, CDR1 is LNHDA, CDR2 SQIVND (reference sequence). Deletions cut 0 bases from V and 2 bases from J, with 7 bases between. This CDR3 has 14 amino acids. CDR3 sequence reads: CASSIDRGNYGYTF. CDR3 nucleotide sequence: TGTGCCAGTAGTATAGATCGGGGCAACTATGGCTACACCTTC. Supplemented by reference TRBV19 and TRBJ1-2, the full variable domain reads DGGITQSPKYLFRKEGQNVTLSCEQNLNHDAMYWYRQDPGQGLRLIYYSQIVNDFQKGDIAEGYSVSREKKESFPLTVTSAQKNPTAFYLCASSIDRGNYGYTFGSGTRLTVV.

The chain links TRBV19 to TRBJ1-5, with 7 bases lining up with TRBD1. V gave up 5 bases and J gave up 3 bases; unmatched junction bases: 16. Germline assignment: CDR1 LNHDA and CDR2 SQIVND (reference sequence). CDR3 length: 18 residues. The CDR3 reads CASSPPGFRDRPNQPQHF. In DNA form, the CDR3 reads TGTGCCAGTAGTCCTCCCGGCTTTCGGGACAGACCCAATCAGCCCCAGCATTTT.

The genes are TRBV4-1 and TRBJ2-3; 8 nucleotides agree with TRBD1. CDR3 length: 17 residues. Trimming cost V 4 bases and J 1 base; bases outside gene matches: 10. Germline CDR1 and CDR2: MGHRA and YSYEKL. In DNA, the CDR3 is TGCGCCAGCAGCCCGGGACAGGCGGGCCGTGGCACAGATACGCAGTATTTT. This translates into CASSPGQAGRGTDTQYF.

V and J are TRBV11-3 and TRBJ1-2; TRBD1 agrees at 8 bases. Germline CDR1 SGHNT, CDR2 YENEEA. The CDR3 is made up of 12 amino acids. The CDR3 is CYKGTGNYGYTF. The CDR3 coding sequence is TGTTATAAGGGGACAGGTAACTATGGCTACACCTTC.

This clone occurred once. The chain employs TRBV5-1 and TRBJ1-3; D possibly corresponds to TRBD1 (6 bases). This CDR3 is 14 amino acids long. The germline gives CDR1 SGHRS, CDR2 YFSETQ. Trimming removed 6 bases at V and 4 bases at J, with 14 bases between. CDR3 coding DNA: TGCGCCAGCACCCCGACGACAGGAGGAAACACCATATATTTT. Encoded protein: CASTPTTGGNTIYF. Together with reference TRBV5-1 and TRBJ1-3, the CDR3 gives the full variable domain: KAGVTQTPRYLIKTRGQQVTLSCSPISGHRSVSWYQQTPGQGLQFLFEYFSETQRNKGNFPGRFSGRQFSNSRSEMNVSTLELGDSALYLCASTPTTGGNTIYFGEGSWLTVV.

V usage is TRBV11-2 and J usage is TRBJ1-6; D gene unclear. Germline V gives CDR1 SGHAT, CDR2 FQNNGV. The V end was cut by 5 bases, the J end by 2 bases, with 13 bases between. The CDR3 extends over 16 amino acids. The CDR3 here is CASSPGKGTYNSPLHF. The CDR3 coding sequence is TGTGCCAGCAGCCCCGGTAAAGGGACCTATAATTCACCCCTCCACTTT.

The CDR3 spells CASSLAATFTGELFF. CDR3 coding DNA: TGTGCCAGCAGCTTGGCAGCCACTTTCACCGGGGAGCTGTTTTTT. The V call is TRBV7-2, the J call TRBJ2-2; D not certain. Trimming left V 3 bases short and J 4 bases short, with 12 bases between. This CDR3 has 15 amino acids. Germline V gene data show CDR1 as SGHTA and CDR2 as FQGNSA. Supplemented by reference TRBV7-2 and TRBJ2-2, the full variable domain reads GAGVSQSPSNKVTEKGKDVELRCDPISGHTALYWYRQSLGQGLEFLIYFQGNSAPDKSGLPSDRFSAERTGGSVSTLTIQRTQQEDSAVYLCASSLAATFTGELFFGEGSRLTVL.

The J gene is TRBJ2-2, the V gene TRBV9; D possibly corresponds to TRBD1 (6 bases). Germline lookup yields CDR1 SGDLS and CDR2 YYNGEE. This CDR3 spans 15 amino acids. Trimming left V 1 base short and J 4 bases short, with 11 bases between. The CDR3 here is CASSVPGAGTGELFF. CDR3 nucleotides: TGTGCCAGCAGCGTACCAGGGGCTGGCACCGGGGAGCTGTTTTTT.

In this sample, this clone turned up once. V and J are TRBV5-8 and TRBJ1-4, with no clear D. The germline V gene has CDR1 SGHTS and CDR2 YDEGEE. V lost 2 bases to trimming and J lost 4 bases, with 9 bases between them. The CDR3 sequence is 14 residues long. The CDR3 loop is CASSLGRNNEKLFF. The CDR3 DNA follows: TGTGCCAGCAGCTTAGGCAGGAATAATGAAAAACTGTTTTTT.

The rearrangement links TRBV9 to TRBJ1-2, with 10 positions matching TRBD1. The V gene's germline CDR1 is SGDLS and CDR2 YYNGEE. The V segment lost 3 bases and the J segment 3 bases; nucleotides outside the gene matches: 17. There are 19 residues in the CDR3. CDR3 sequence reads: CASSGKRMGQGKEDYGYTF. CDR3 DNA sequence: TGTGCCAGCAGCGGCAAAAGGATGGGACAGGGGAAAGAGGACTATGGCTACACCTTC.

The CDR3 reads CASSLGDRLEPKGFF. CDR3 DNA sequence: TGCGCCAGCAGCTTGGGGGATAGACTAGAGCCTAAGGGGTTCTTC. The chain couples TRBV5-1 to TRBJ2-1; the D gene is possibly TRBD2 (6 bases). CDR1 and CDR2 (germline): SGHRS, YFSETQ. The germline V and J ends were trimmed by 0 bases and 15 bases, with 22 bases remaining between them. The CDR3 consists of 15 residues.

The table lists this clone with a few counts. This chain joins TRBV7-2 and TRBJ2-5, with 8 positions matching TRBD1. The CDR3 length is 14 residues. V lost 0 bases to trimming and J lost 10 bases; unmatched junction nucleotides: 7. Germline V gene data show CDR1 as SGHTA and CDR2 as FQGNSA. CDR3 coding DNA: TGTGCCAGCAGCTTAGCTACTGGACAGGGCGGCCAGTACTTC. This encodes CASSLATGQGGQYF.

The sample holds one count of this clone. The V gene is TRBV24-1, the J gene TRBJ1-4, with D possibly TRBD1 on 5 matching bases. Germline CDR1 is KGHDR and CDR2 is SFDVKD. The CDR3 has 15 residues. V dropped 5 bases and J dropped 7 bases, with 16 bases sitting between them. The CDR3 sequence: CATSGSGTASEKLFF. The DNA of the CDR3 is TGTGCCACCAGTGGAAGTGGGACCGCTAGTGAAAAACTGTTTTTT.

The chain couples TRBV5-5 to TRBJ2-7, with 10 bases fitting TRBD1. The CDR3 has 15 amino acids. Germline V gives CDR1 SGHKS, CDR2 YYEKEE (reference sequence). The CDR3 nucleotides read TGTGCCAGCAGTTTGGGACAGGGGATTTTCTACGAGCAGTACGTC. Translating gives CASSLGQGIFYEQYV.

CDR3 sequence: CASGSRRGEQFF. CDR3 coding DNA: TGTGCTAGTGGTTCCCGGAGGGGTGAGCAGTTCTTC. The V gene is TRBV12-5, the J gene TRBJ2-1, with TRBD2 as a possible D gene (6 bases). CDR1 and CDR2 from the germline V gene are LGHNT and FRNRAP. The CDR3 totals 12 residues. The V gene lost 4 bases and the J gene lost 9 bases, with 10 bases spanning the gap. The full variable domain, rest sourced from reference TRBV12-5 and TRBJ2-1, is DARVTQTPRHKVTEMGQEVTMRCQPILGHNTVFWYRQTMMQGLELLAYFRNRAPLDDSGMPKDRFSAEMPDATLATLKIQPSEPRDSAVYFCASGSRRGEQFFGPGTRLTVL.

The chain recombines TRBV7-2 with TRBJ1-2, with 9 bases lining up with TRBD1. The ends lost 5 bases at V and 0 bases at J; junction bases unmatched: 4. The CDR3 is 15 residues long. The germline gives CDR1 SGHTA, CDR2 FQGNSA. The CDR3 sequence is CASSPQGASNYGYTF. The DNA of the CDR3 is TGTGCCAGCAGCCCACAGGGGGCCTCTAACTATGGCTACACCTTC.